Below are 27 T cell receptor beta chains sequenced from a single sample in a study of early T cells in non-severe SARS-CoV-2 infection. TCRdb reprocessed the 5' RACE reads with MiXCR, giving one entry per CDR3 protein. The table lists 75,000 to 100,000 distinct CDR3 sequences, around 15% of them singletons. Source material: whole blood. The receptors were sampled from an adult who was a healthcare worker with PCR-confirmed SARS-CoV-2 infection or an uninfected control (not recorded which).

Ten or more counts support this clonotype. The J gene is TRBJ2-3, the V gene TRBV12-3 or TRBV12-4; 10 nucleotides agree with TRBD2. V lost 7 bases to trimming and J lost 6 bases; unmatched junction nucleotides: 10. This CDR3 spans 15 amino acids. CDR3 residues: CASKIRSGGADTQYF. In DNA, the CDR3 is TGTGCCAGCAAAATCAGGAGCGGGGGGGCGGATACGCAGTATTTT.

This clonotype has more than one count but fewer than ten. The V and J genes are TRBV12-3 or TRBV12-4 and TRBJ1-6; D ambiguous. This CDR3 region has 13 residues. Trimming removed 4 bases from V and 8 bases from J, with 9 bases in between. CDR3 in DNA: TGTGCCAGCAGTTCGGGGTTTTATTCACCCCTCCACTTT. Protein product: CASSSGFYSPLHF.

The sample holds many counts of this clonotype. The V and J genes are TRBV18 and TRBJ1-1; D uncertain. The V end was cut by 2 bases, the J end by 4 bases, with 11 bases between. CDR3 length: 14 amino acids. Germline V gives CDR1 KGHSH, CDR2 LQKENI. This CDR3 reads CASSPTGLGTEAFF. The CDR3 DNA reads TGTGCCAGCTCACCAACGGGGTTAGGCACTGAAGCTTTCTTT.

The rearrangement links TRBV12-3 or TRBV12-4 to TRBJ1-2; TRBD1 aligns across 7 bases. V trimming: 6 bases; J trimming: 8 bases; junction bases outside the gene matches: 12. This CDR3 spans 14 amino acids. The CDR3 here is CASSLADRAGGYTF. CDR3 nucleotides: TGTGCCAGCAGCCTAGCCGACAGGGCTGGAGGCTACACCTTC.

This clonotype has a handful of counts. This chain connects TRBV21-1 to TRBJ2-1; TRBD1, the D gene given by the table, was not confirmed from the DNA. TRBV21-1 is noted as a pseudogene. The CDR3 runs to 18 residues. The CDR3 DNA is TGTGCCAGCAGCGGCGCTTTTTTTACAGAAATCTCCTACAATGAGCAGTTCTTC. This gives the protein CASSGAFFTEISYNEQFF.

The rearrangement links TRBV7-9 to TRBJ1-1, with unresolved D. The CDR3 consists of 14 residues. The V gene lost 0 bases and the J gene lost 1 base, with 6 bases spanning the gap. The germline gives CDR1 SEHNR, CDR2 FQNEAQ (reference sequence). CDR3 sequence reads: CASSLAYGNTEAFF. Written as DNA, the CDR3 is TGTGCCAGCAGCTTAGCGTACGGGAACACTGAAGCTTTCTTT.

This clonotype appeared a few times. V usage is TRBV6-4 and J usage is TRBJ1-1; D unclear. Trimming left V 1 base short and J 3 bases short, with 0 bases between. Germline V gene lookup returns CDR1 MRHNA and CDR2 SNTAGT. The CDR3 consists of 11 residues. CDR3 DNA sequence: TGTGCCAGCAGTGACTACACTGAAGCTTTCTTT. Translating gives CASSDYTEAFF.

The chain is built from TRBV5-4 and TRBJ2-1; 9 bases align to TRBD1. CDR1 and CDR2 from the germline V gene are SGHNT and YYREEE (reference sequence). The length of the CDR3 is 16 residues. V shed 4 bases, J shed 0 bases, and the junction held 5 bases outside the gene matches. The CDR3 bases are TGTGCCAGCAGCGGTCTGGACAGGGGCTCCTACAATGAGCAGTTCTTC. This gives the protein CASSGLDRGSYNEQFF.

The V gene is TRBV7-6, the J gene TRBJ2-2, with D hard to call. CDR1 is SGHVS, CDR2 FNYEAQ, per germline. The CDR3 length is 12 residues. V lost 8 bases and J lost 7, with 11 bases in between. CDR3 residues: CASLGYDGELFF. DNA of the CDR3: TGTGCCAGCTTAGGGTATGACGGGGAGCTGTTTTTT.

A few counts support this clonotype. CDR3 in amino acids: CASSQGLGAEAFF. The CDR3 DNA reads TGTGCCAGCAGCCAAGGGTTGGGGGCTGAAGCTTTCTTT. The chain employs TRBV4-2 and TRBJ1-1; D might be TRBD1 (5 bases). V was trimmed by 1 base and J by 6 bases, leaving 9 bases between them. Germline V CDR1 and CDR2: LGHNA, YNFKEQ. CDR3 length: 13 residues.

This clonotype was detected ten times or more. The chain links TRBV6-2 or TRBV6-3 to TRBJ2-1; 9 bases agree with TRBD1. Germline CDR1 MNHEY, CDR2 SVGEGT. The J segment lost 7 bases and the V segment lost 7 bases, leaving 5 bases of the junction unmatched. The CDR3 runs 13 residues. The CDR3 sequence: CASKRTGVNEQFF. The CDR3 bases are TGTGCCAGCAAGAGGACAGGGGTTAATGAGCAGTTCTTC.

In this sample, this clonotype turned up a few times. CDR3 in amino acids: CSARDRPSSYEQYF. CDR3 sequence (DNA): TGCAGTGCTAGAGATCGGCCGAGCTCCTACGAGCAGTACTTC. The chain links TRBV20-1 to TRBJ2-7, with D unresolved. V lost 0 bases and J 0 bases, leaving 9 bases between the germline ends. This CDR3 is 14 amino acids long. Germline assignment: CDR1 DFQATT and CDR2 SNEGSKA (reference sequence).

The rearrangement joins TRBV3-1 to TRBJ1-6; D gene unclear. This CDR3 spans 13 amino acids. CDR1 LGHDT and CDR2 YNNKEL come from the germline V gene (reference sequence). With 2 bases removed from V and 11 bases from J, the gap between germline ends came to 10 bases. CDR3 nucleotides: TGTGCCAGCAGCCAAAGTTTTGGGACACCCCTCCACTTT. Its translation is CASSQSFGTPLHF.

The J gene is TRBJ2-2, the V gene TRBV6-4; unclear D gene. The V end lost 3 bases, the J end lost 6 bases, and 11 bases lay between the germline ends. CDR1 and CDR2 (germline): MRHNA, SNTAGT. The CDR3 totals 14 residues. As DNA, the CDR3 is TGTGCCAGCAGTGATGGTCTCTCGTCCGGGGAGCTGTTTTTT. This translates into CASSDGLSSGELFF.

This clonotype was recorded a few times. The CDR3 protein is CSARGPANYGYTF. CDR3 nucleotide sequence: TGCAGTGCTAGAGGACCAGCTAACTATGGCTACACCTTC. V usage is TRBV20-1 and J usage is TRBJ1-2; no clear D. V lost 1 base, J lost 0 bases, and 6 bases lay in between. The CDR3 totals 13 residues. Germline V gives CDR1 DFQATT, CDR2 SNEGSKA (reference sequence).

This chain links TRBV20-1 with TRBJ2-7; D possibly corresponds to TRBD1 (5 bases). This CDR3 has 15 amino acids. V lost 4 bases to trimming and J lost 1 base, with 17 bases between them. CDR1 is DFQATT, CDR2 SNEGSKA, per germline (reference sequence). The CDR3 here is CSAKKRQTSSYEQYF. The CDR3 region has the DNA TGCAGTGCTAAAAAGAGACAGACGTCATCCTACGAGCAGTACTTC.

This chain joins TRBV3-1 and TRBJ1-2; D is unresolved. This CDR3 has 12 amino acids. Germline V gene lookup returns CDR1 LGHDT and CDR2 YNNKEL (reference sequence). V was shortened by 1 base and J by 5 bases, with 5 bases between the two germline ends. CDR3: CASSQVEYGYTF. The CDR3 coding sequence is TGTGCCAGCAGCCAAGTGGAATATGGCTACACCTTC.

In this sample, this clonotype turned up a few times. The chain couples TRBV3-1 to TRBJ1-2; D unresolved. CDR1 and CDR2 (germline): LGHDT, YNNKEL (reference sequence). This CDR3 comprises 14 residues. V was pared by 3 bases and J by 4 bases, with 12 bases between. CDR3 amino acids: CASSHVGFSYGYTF. The DNA for the CDR3 is TGTGCCAGCAGCCATGTGGGGTTCAGCTATGGCTACACCTTC.

This clonotype was found once. The J gene is TRBJ2-2, the V gene TRBV12-3 or TRBV12-4, with D uncertain. The CDR3 is 13 amino acids. The V and J ends lost 3 bases and 3 bases respectively, with 5 bases between them. The CDR3 spells CASSFVDTGELFF. The CDR3 DNA is TGTGCCAGCAGTTTCGTGGACACCGGGGAGCTGTTTTTT.

CDR3 in amino acids: CASSLIAGENEQFF. CDR3 nucleotide sequence: TGTGCCAGCAGCTTGATAGCGGGGGAGAATGAGCAGTTCTTC. The V call is TRBV5-5, the J call TRBJ2-1, with TRBD2 matching over 9 bases. CDR3 size: 14 residues. The germline gives CDR1 SGHKS, CDR2 YYEKEE (reference sequence). V was clipped by 1 base and J by 7 bases; unmatched bases: 3.

The chain employs TRBV18 and TRBJ2-7; 9 bases map to TRBD1. V dropped 2 bases and J dropped 6; count of bases not matched to a gene: 2. Germline CDR1 and CDR2: KGHSH and LQKENI. The CDR3 extends over 13 amino acids. CDR3 DNA sequence: TGTGCCAGCTCACCAGGACAGGGGAGCGAGCAGTACTTC. This codes for CASSPGQGSEQYF.

This sequence joins TRBV12-3 or TRBV12-4 and TRBJ2-2; 7 positions agree with TRBD1. Germline trimming cut 6 bases from V and 1 base from J; bases unmatched to any gene: 2. The CDR3 totals 14 residues. As DNA, the CDR3 is TGTGCCAGCAGCCACAGGGGGAACACCGGGGAGCTGTTTTTT. Its translation is CASSHRGNTGELFF.

The chain recombines TRBV7-9 with TRBJ2-5; D remains ambiguous. V lost 5 bases and J 3 bases, leaving 4 bases between the germline ends. This CDR3 is 11 amino acids long. Germline V gives CDR1 SEHNR, CDR2 FQNEAQ (reference sequence). The CDR3 loop reads CASSHEETQYF. CDR3 DNA: TGTGCCAGCAGCCACGAAGAGACCCAGTACTTC.

The sample holds many counts of this clonotype. The gene calls are TRBV6-2 or TRBV6-3 and TRBJ1-5; D unclear. Germline-derived CDR1 and CDR2 are MNHEY and SVGEGT. The CDR3 extends over 12 amino acids. Trimming removed 7 bases from V and 5 bases from J, with 9 bases in between. The CDR3 loop reads CASTNLYQPQHF. The CDR3, as DNA: TGTGCCAGCACCAACCTTTATCAGCCCCAGCATTTT.

The chain couples TRBV20-1 to TRBJ2-3, with D hard to call. This CDR3 has 14 amino acids. The germline V gene encodes CDR1 DFQATT and CDR2 SNEGSKA (reference sequence). The V gene lost 0 bases and the J gene lost 1 base, with 8 bases spanning the gap. The CDR3 sequence is CSARDLDRTDTQYF. DNA for the CDR3: TGCAGTGCTAGAGATCTTGACCGCACAGATACGCAGTATTTT.

The V call is TRBV20-1, the J call TRBJ2-7, with TRBD1 matching over 10 bases. Germline values: CDR1 DFQATT, CDR2 SNEGSKA (reference sequence). This CDR3 spans 13 amino acids. The ends lost 6 bases at V and 5 bases at J; junction bases unmatched: 7. In DNA, the CDR3 is TGCAGTGCCCCCCGGGACAGGGGAAACGAGCAGTACTTC. Translation: CSAPRDRGNEQYF.

In nucleotides, the CDR3 is TGCGCCAGCAGCTTGGAGGTAGGGTCTAACTATGGCTACACCTTC. Protein sequence: CASSLEVGSNYGYTF. V and J are TRBV5-1 and TRBJ1-2; D not resolved. The length of the CDR3 is 15 residues. V lost 0 bases, J lost 0 bases, and 9 bases lay in between. Per the germline V gene, CDR1 is SGHRS and CDR2 is YFSETQ.